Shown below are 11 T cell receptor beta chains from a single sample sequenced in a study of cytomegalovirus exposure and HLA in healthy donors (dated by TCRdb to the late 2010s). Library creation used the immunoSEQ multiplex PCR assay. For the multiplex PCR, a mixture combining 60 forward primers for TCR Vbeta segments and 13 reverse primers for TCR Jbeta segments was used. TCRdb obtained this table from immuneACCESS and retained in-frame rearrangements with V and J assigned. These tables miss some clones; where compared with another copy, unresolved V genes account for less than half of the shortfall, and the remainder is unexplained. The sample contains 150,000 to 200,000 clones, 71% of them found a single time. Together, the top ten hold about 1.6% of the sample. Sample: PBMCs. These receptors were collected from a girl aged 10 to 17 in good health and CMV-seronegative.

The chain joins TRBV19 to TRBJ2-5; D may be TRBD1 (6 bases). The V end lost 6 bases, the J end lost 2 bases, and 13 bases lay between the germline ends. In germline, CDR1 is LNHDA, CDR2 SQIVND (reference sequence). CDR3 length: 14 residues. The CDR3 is CASRRTQGQETQYF. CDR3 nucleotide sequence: TGTGCCAGTAGACGAACACAGGGTCAAGAGACCCAGTACTTC.

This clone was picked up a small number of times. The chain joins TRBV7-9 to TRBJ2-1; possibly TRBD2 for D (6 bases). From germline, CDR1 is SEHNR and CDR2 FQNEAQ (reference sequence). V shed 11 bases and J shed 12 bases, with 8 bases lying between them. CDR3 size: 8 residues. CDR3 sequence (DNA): TGTGCCGGGGAGGTGCAGTTCTTC. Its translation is CAGEVQFF.

For the CDR3, the DNA is TGTGCCAGCAGTTGGTACAGGGGCTCCTACGAGCAGTACTTC. It encodes CASSWYRGSYEQYF. This chain links TRBV2 with TRBJ2-7, with 7 bases identical to TRBD1. V lost 5 bases to trimming and J lost 0 bases; unmatched junction nucleotides: 4. The CDR3 contains 14 residues. CDR1 and CDR2 from the germline V gene are SNHLY and FYNNEI. Full variable domain (remainder filled in from reference TRBV2 and TRBJ2-7): EPEVTQTPSHQVTQMGQEVILRCVPISNHLYFYWYRQILGQKVEFLVSFYNNEISEKSEIFDDQFSVERPDGSNFTLKIRSTKLEDSAMYFCASSWYRGSYEQYFGPGTRLTVT.

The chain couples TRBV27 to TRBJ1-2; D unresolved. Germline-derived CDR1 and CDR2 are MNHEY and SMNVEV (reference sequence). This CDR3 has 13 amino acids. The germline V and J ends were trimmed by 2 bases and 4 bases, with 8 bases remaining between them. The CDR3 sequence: CASSLRSTYGYTF. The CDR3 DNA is TGTGCCAGCAGTTTACGGTCTACCTATGGCTACACCTTC.

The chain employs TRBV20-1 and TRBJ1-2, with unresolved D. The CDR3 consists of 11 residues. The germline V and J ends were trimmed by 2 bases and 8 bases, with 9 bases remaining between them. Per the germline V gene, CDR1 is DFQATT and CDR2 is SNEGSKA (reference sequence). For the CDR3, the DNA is TGCAGTGCTAGACCGACGGAGGGCTACACCTTC. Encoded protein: CSARPTEGYTF.

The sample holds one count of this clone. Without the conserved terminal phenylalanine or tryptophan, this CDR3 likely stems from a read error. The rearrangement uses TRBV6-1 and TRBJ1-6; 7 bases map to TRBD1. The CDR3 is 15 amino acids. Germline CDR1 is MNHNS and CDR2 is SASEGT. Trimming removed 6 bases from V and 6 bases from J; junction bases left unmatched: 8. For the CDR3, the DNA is TGTGCCAGCAGGGCTCTGGGACAGACTAATTCACCCCTCCACCTT. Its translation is CASRALGQTNSPLHL.

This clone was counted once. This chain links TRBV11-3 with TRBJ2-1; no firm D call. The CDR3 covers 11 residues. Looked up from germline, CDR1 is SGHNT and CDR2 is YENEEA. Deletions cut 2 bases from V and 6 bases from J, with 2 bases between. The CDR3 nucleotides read TGTGCCAGCAGCTTACTCAATGAGCAGTTCTTC. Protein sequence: CASSLLNEQFF.

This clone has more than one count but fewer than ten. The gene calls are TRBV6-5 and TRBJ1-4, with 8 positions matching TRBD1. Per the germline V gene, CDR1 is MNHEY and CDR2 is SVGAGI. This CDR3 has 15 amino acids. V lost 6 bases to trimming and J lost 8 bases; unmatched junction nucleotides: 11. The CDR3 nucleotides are TGTGCCAGCAGGCCACAGGGGGGAGGTTGGGAAAAACTGTTTTTT. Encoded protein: CASRPQGGGWEKLFF.

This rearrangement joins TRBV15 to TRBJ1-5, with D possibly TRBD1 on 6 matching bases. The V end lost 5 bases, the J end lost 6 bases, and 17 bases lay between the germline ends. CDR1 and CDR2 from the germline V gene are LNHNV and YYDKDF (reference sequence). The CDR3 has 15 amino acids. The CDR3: CATSARRDNVQPQHF. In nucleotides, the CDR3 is TGTGCCACCAGCGCGCGCCGGGACAACGTTCAGCCCCAGCATTTT.

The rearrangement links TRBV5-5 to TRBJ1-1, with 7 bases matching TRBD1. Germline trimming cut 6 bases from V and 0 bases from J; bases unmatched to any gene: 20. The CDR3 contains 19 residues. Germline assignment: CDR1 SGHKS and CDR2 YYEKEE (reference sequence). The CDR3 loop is CASNQGVIQAVRMNTEAFF. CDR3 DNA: TGTGCCAGCAACCAGGGGGTGATCCAGGCCGTCCGTATGAACACTGAAGCTTTCTTT.

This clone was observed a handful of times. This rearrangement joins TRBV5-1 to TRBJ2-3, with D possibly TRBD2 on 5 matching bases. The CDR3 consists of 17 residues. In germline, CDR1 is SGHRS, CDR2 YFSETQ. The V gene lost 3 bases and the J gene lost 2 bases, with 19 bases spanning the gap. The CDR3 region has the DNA TGCGCCAGCAGCTGGGCTAGGGAGCGGACCTACACAGATACGCAGTATTTT. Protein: CASSWARERTYTDTQYF. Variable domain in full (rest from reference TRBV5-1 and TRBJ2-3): KAGVTQTPRYLIKTRGQQVTLSCSPISGHRSVSWYQQTPGQGLQFLFEYFSETQRNKGNFPGRFSGRQFSNSRSEMNVSTLELGDSALYLCASSWARERTYTDTQYFGPGTRLTVL.